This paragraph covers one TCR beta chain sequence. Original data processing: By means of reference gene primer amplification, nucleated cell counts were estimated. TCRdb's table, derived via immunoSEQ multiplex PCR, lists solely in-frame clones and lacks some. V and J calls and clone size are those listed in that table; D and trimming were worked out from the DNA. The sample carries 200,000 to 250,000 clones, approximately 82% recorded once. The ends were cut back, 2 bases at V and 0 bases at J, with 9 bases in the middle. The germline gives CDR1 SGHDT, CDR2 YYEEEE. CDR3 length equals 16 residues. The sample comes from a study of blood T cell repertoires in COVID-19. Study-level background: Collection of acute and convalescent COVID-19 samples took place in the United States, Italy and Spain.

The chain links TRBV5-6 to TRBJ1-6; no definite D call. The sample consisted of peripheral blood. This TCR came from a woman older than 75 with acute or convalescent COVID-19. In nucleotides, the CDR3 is TGTGCCAGCAGCTTTTTTCTAAGCTCCTATAATTCACCCCTCCACTTT. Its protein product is CASSFFLSSYNSPLHF.